This T cell receptor beta chain was sequenced in a study of blood T cell repertoires in COVID-19. For the study at large: Sites across the United States, Italy and Spain contributed samples from acute and convalescent COVID-19. Sources were T cells, B-cell-depleted T cells, or PBMCs; the material itself was cDNA or gDNA.

Germline V gene sequence: CDR1 MDHEN, CDR2 SYDVKM. V lost 4 bases and J lost 0, with 9 bases in between. This CDR3 spans 14 amino acids. Exposed participants came across a COVID-19 case within 2 weeks before study entry. In the original processing: It was from reference gene primer amplification that nucleated cell counts were estimated. Measured with immunoSEQ multiplex PCR; TCRdb has only the in-frame clones, and not every one. V, J and clone size are those of that table, while D and trimming were read from the DNA. The sample lists roughly 260,000 clones; around four fifths were seen once. The specimen was PBMCs or T cells enriched from blood (not recorded which). This sequence was found in a woman aged 35 to 49 who had been exposed to COVID-19. The rearrangement joins TRBV28 to TRBJ1-1, with D possibly TRBD1 on 5 matching bases. DNA for the CDR3: TGTGCCAGCAGTTCCGGGACTGTGAACACTGAAGCTTTCTTT. It codes for CASSSGTVNTEAFF.